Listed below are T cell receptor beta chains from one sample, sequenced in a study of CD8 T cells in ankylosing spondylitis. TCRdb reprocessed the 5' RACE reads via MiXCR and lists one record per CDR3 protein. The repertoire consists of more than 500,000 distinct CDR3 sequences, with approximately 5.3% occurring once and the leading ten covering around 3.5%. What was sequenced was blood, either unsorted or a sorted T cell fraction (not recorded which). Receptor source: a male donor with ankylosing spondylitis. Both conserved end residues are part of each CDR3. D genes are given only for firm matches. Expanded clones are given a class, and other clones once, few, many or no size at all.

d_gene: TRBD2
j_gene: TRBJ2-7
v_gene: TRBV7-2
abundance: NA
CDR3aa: CASSLASGRNEQYF
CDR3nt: TGTGCCAGCAGCTTAGCTAGCGGGAGGAACGAGCAGTACTTC

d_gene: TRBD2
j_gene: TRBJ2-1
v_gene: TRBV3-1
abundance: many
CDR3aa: CASSPLAGGRNEQFF
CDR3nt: TGTGCCAGCAGCCCTCTAGCGGGAGGACGCAATGAGCAGTTCTTC

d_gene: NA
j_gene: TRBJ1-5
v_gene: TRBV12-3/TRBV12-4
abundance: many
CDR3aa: CASSWGDQPQHF
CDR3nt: TGTGCCAGCAGTTGGGGGGATCAGCCCCAGCATTTT

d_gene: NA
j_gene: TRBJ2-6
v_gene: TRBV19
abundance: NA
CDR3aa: CASGTANSGANVLTF
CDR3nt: TGTGCCTCCGGGACTGCGAACTCTGGGGCCAACGTCCTGACTTTC

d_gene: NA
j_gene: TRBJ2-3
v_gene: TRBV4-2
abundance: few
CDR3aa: CASSQAPGLDTQYF
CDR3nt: TGTGCCAGCAGCCAGGCACCGGGACTTGATACGCAGTATTTT

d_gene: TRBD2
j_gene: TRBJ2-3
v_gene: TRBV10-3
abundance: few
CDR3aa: CAIRFLAGGQYTQYF
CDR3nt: TGTGCCATCAGATTTCTAGCGGGAGGGCAGTATACGCAGTATTTT

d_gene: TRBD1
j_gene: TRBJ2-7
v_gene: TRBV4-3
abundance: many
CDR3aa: CASSRRTGTAYEQYF
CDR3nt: TGCGCCAGCAGCCGACGGACAGGGACGGCCTACGAGCAGTACTTC

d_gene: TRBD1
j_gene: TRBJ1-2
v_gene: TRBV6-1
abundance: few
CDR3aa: CASRPRQGAFGYTF
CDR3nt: TGTGCCAGCAGACCCCGACAGGGGGCGTTTGGCTACACCTTC

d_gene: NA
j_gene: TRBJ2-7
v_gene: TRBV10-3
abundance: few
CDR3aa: CAISEHPSYEQYF
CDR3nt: TGTGCCATCAGTGAACACCCTTCCTACGAGCAGTACTTC

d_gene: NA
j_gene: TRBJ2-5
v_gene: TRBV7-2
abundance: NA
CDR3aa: CASTLKETQYF
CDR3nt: TGTGCCAGCACCTTAAAAGAGACCCAGTACTTC

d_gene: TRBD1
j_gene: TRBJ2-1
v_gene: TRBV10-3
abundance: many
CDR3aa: CAISNDRGFYVNEQFF
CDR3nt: TGTGCCATCAGCAACGACAGGGGTTTCTACGTAAATGAGCAGTTCTTC

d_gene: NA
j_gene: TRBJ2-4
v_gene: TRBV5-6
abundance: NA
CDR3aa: CASSQIDRLAKNIQYF
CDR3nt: TGTGCCAGCAGCCAAATCGACAGACTAGCCAAAAACATTCAGTACTTC

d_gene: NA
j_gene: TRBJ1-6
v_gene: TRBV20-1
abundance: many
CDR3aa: CSASSGISRVHF
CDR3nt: TGCAGTGCTAGCTCTGGGATTTCTAGAGTCCACTTT

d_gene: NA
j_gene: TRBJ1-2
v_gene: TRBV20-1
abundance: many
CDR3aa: CSASLIANYGYTF
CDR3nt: TGCAGTGCTAGTTTAATCGCGAACTATGGCTACACCTTC

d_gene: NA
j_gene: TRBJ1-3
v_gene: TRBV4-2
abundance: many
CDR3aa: CASSQLGHPFSGNTIYF
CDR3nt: TGTGCCAGCAGCCAATTGGGACATCCATTCTCTGGAAACACCATATATTTT

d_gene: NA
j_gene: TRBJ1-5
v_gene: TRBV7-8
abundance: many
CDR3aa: CASSGRDFRSQPQHF
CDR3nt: TGTGCCAGCAGCGGCCGAGATTTTCGCAGTCAGCCCCAGCATTTT

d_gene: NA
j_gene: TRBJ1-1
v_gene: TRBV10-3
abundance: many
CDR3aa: CAISRRTFENTEAFF
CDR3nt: TGTGCCATCAGTAGAAGGACATTCGAGAACACTGAAGCTTTCTTT

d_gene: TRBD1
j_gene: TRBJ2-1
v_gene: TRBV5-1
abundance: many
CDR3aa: CASAGTGRDEQFF
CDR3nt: TGCGCCAGCGCCGGGACAGGGAGGGATGAGCAGTTCTTC

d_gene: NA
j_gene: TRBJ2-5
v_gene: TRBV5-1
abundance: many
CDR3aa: CASSLEMVGETQYF
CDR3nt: TGCGCCAGCAGCTTGGAGATGGTGGGTGAGACCCAGTACTTC

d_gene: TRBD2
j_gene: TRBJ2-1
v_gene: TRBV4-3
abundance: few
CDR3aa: CASSQGVAGASYNEQFF
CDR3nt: TGCGCCAGCAGCCAAGGTGTAGCGGGCGCCTCCTACAATGAGCAGTTCTTC

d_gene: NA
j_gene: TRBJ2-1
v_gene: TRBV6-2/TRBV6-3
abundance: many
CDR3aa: CASSFHNEQFF
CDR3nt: TGTGCCAGCAGTTTCCACAATGAGCAGTTCTTC

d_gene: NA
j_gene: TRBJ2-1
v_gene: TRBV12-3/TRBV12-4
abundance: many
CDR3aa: CASSLRLGDEQFF
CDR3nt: TGTGCCAGCAGTTTGCGACTGGGCGATGAGCAGTTCTTC

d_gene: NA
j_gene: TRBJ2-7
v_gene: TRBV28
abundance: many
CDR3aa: CASSLLHATYEQYF
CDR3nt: TGTGCCAGCAGTTTATTGCACGCCACCTACGAGCAGTACTTC

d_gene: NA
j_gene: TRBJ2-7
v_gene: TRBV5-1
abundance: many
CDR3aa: CASSRGGPYEQYF
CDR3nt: TGCGCCAGCAGCAGGGGAGGCCCCTACGAGCAGTACTTC

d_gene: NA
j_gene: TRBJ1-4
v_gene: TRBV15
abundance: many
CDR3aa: CATSPRTDEKLFF
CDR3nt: TGTGCCACCAGCCCGCGGACAGATGAAAAACTGTTTTTT

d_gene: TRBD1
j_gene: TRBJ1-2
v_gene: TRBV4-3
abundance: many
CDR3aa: CASGDRAGDGYTF
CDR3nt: TGCGCCAGCGGCGACAGGGCTGGGGATGGCTACACCTTC

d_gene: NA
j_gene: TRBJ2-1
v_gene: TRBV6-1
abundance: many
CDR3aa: CASRRTRFRSYNEQFF
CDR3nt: TGTGCCAGCAGGCGGACGAGGTTTAGGTCCTACAATGAGCAGTTCTTC

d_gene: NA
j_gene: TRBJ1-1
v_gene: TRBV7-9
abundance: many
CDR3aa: CASSLRTVTEAFF
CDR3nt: TGTGCCAGCAGCCTACGGACAGTCACTGAAGCTTTCTTT

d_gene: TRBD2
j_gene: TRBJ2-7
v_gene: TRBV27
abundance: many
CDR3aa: CASSFTRTSGEQYF
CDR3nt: TGTGCCAGCAGTTTTACCCGGACTAGCGGCGAGCAGTACTTC